One and the same sample provided the 14 T cell receptor beta chains below, sequenced in a study of T cells in Graves' hyperthyroidism and ophthalmopathy. Amplified TCR beta CDR3 regions derived from RNA transcripts. Primed by the HTBI set, a first-round RT-PCR was run on the TCR CDR3. A single record per CDR3 protein comes from TCRdb applying MiXCR to the multiplex PCR reads. Among roughly 200,000 distinct CDR3 sequences listed, around 19% were seen once. Sequencing used blood. The receptors were sampled from a man aged 35 to 55 with Graves' hyperthyroidism.

This clonotype has a count of ten or more. The gene calls are TRBV5-1 and TRBJ1-2; D might be TRBD1 (5 bases). Germline loops: CDR1 SGHRS, CDR2 YFSETQ. CDR3 size: 13 residues. Trimming left V 4 bases short and J 3 bases short, with 10 bases between. As DNA, the CDR3 is TGCGCCAGCAGCGAGACGGGGGACTATGGCTACACCTTC. This sequence encodes CASSETGDYGYTF.

A note on this clonotype: This CDR3 fails to terminate in the conserved phenylalanine or tryptophan, so it likely reflects a read error. The chain is built from TRBV5-6 and TRBJ1-5, with a possible D match to TRBD1 (6 bases). Trimming removed 0 bases from V and 8 bases from J, with 9 bases in between. CDR1 and CDR2 from the germline V gene are SGHDT and YYEEEE. This CDR3 is built from 13 residues. The CDR3 DNA is TGTGCCAGCAGCTTGGGGGGGCGCGAGCCCCAGCATTCT. It translates to CASSLGGREPQHS.

This clonotype was seen at least ten times. The chain combines TRBV2 with TRBJ1-2; D possibly corresponds to TRBD1 (5 bases). V was pared by 4 bases and J by 7 bases, with 10 bases between. There are 12 residues in the CDR3. Germline lookup yields CDR1 SNHLY and CDR2 FYNNEI. CDR3 sequence: CASSVRQFGYTF. For the CDR3, the DNA is TGTGCCAGCAGTGTTCGACAGTTTGGCTACACCTTC. Full variable domain (rest looked up from reference TRBV2 and TRBJ1-2): EPEVTQTPSHQVTQMGQEVILRCVPISNHLYFYWYRQILGQKVEFLVSFYNNEISEKSEIFDDQFSVERPDGSNFTLKIRSTKLEDSAMYFCASSVRQFGYTFGSGTRLTVV.

This clonotype was seen a few times. The chain links TRBV7-9 to TRBJ1-5, with 7 nucleotides matching TRBD1. The junction had 8 bases not matched to a gene; V was cut back by 5 bases and J by 4 bases. CDR1 SEHNR and CDR2 FQNEAQ come from the germline V gene (reference sequence). The CDR3 is 15 residues long. This CDR3 reads CASSDPTGPNQPQHF. The CDR3, as DNA: TGTGCCAGCAGCGACCCGACAGGGCCTAATCAGCCCCAGCATTTT.

The table lists this clonotype with many counts. CDR3 DNA sequence: TGCGCCAGCAGCTTGGGGCGGGACTATGGCTACACCTTC. This encodes CASSLGRDYGYTF. The rearrangement joins TRBV5-1 to TRBJ1-2; no reliable D call. This CDR3 contains 13 residues. V lost 0 bases, J lost 3 bases, and 6 bases lay in between. Germline CDR1 SGHRS, CDR2 YFSETQ.

At least ten counts were recorded for this clonotype. This chain uses TRBV5-1 with TRBJ2-1; TRBD2 might be the D (5 bases). The V end was cut by 3 bases, the J end by 6 bases, with 16 bases between. Germline CDR1 is SGHRS and CDR2 is YFSETQ. This CDR3 region has 15 residues. CDR3 residues: CASSYKDREFNEQFF. CDR3 DNA: TGCGCCAGCAGCTACAAGGATCGGGAATTCAATGAGCAGTTCTTC.

In its sample, this clonotype was seen many times. The gene calls are TRBV25-1 and TRBJ1-2; D gene unclear. V lost 6 bases and J lost 8, with 19 bases in between. The CDR3 covers 14 residues. The V gene's germline CDR1 is MGHDK and CDR2 SYGVNS. This CDR3 reads CASSDAGITEGYTF. In DNA, the CDR3 is TGTGCCAGCAGCGATGCCGGGATCACCGAGGGCTACACCTTC.

This clonotype was detected only a few times. The gene calls are TRBV10-3 and TRBJ2-3; D gene unclear. Germline CDR1 ENHRY, CDR2 SYGVKD. The V gene lost 0 bases and the J gene lost 4 bases, with 5 bases spanning the gap. The CDR3 consists of 13 residues. The CDR3 nucleotides read TGTGCCATCAGTGAGTCTAGGGCAGATACGCAGTATTTT. Residues: CAISESRADTQYF.

This clonotype was found many times. The chain joins TRBV6-2 or TRBV6-3 to TRBJ2-2; 8 nucleotides line up with TRBD1. The CDR3 covers 16 residues. Unmatched junction bases numbered 9, after V lost 2 bases and J lost 7 bases. The germline V gene encodes CDR1 MNHEY and CDR2 SVGEGT. Written as DNA, the CDR3 is TGTGCCAGCAGTTACACACCCGGGACAGGTATCGGGGAGCTGTTTTTT. Translating it yields CASSYTPGTGIGELFF.

This clonotype was seen at least ten times. The chain employs TRBV7-9 and TRBJ1-4; 7 bases are a match to TRBD1. From germline, CDR1 is SEHNR and CDR2 FQNEAQ (reference sequence). With 5 bases clipped from V and 8 bases from J, the junction kept 8 bases outside the gene matches. The length of the CDR3 is 14 residues. The CDR3, as DNA: TGTGCCAGCAGCCCGACAGGGATGGGAGAAAAACTGTTTTTT. Translated, it gives CASSPTGMGEKLFF.

The chain recombines TRBV10-3 with TRBJ2-7; D perhaps matches TRBD1 (5 bases). V dropped 7 bases and J dropped 3 bases, with 13 bases sitting between them. In germline, CDR1 is ENHRY, CDR2 SYGVKD. This CDR3 spans 13 amino acids. CDR3 DNA: TGTGCCATCAACAAAGAAGACAGCTACGAGCAGTACTTC. This translates into CAINKEDSYEQYF.

This clonotype occurred many times. The CDR3 DNA reads TGCAGTGCTAGAGATCCCCGGGACGGGGGGAACAATGAGCAGTTCTTC. Its translation: CSARDPRDGGNNEQFF. This chain joins TRBV20-1 and TRBJ2-1; 7 nucleotides match TRBD2. V dropped 0 bases and J dropped 5; count of bases not matched to a gene: 10. The CDR3 length is 16 residues. Germline lookup yields CDR1 DFQATT and CDR2 SNEGSKA (reference sequence).

J is TRBJ1-1 and V is TRBV6-1; weak D call: TRBD1 (5 bases). This CDR3 comprises 14 residues. The V gene lost 0 bases and the J gene lost 7 bases, with 12 bases spanning the gap. Germline-derived CDR1 and CDR2 are MNHNS and SASEGT. Written as DNA, the CDR3 is TGTGCCAGCAGTGAAGCGCAGGGTGACAGTGAAGCTTTCTTT. Protein: CASSEAQGDSEAFF.

This clonotype was picked up many times. The rearrangement uses TRBV5-5 and TRBJ1-5, with D hard to call. The V end was cut by 3 bases, the J end by 0 bases, with 7 bases between. The CDR3 loop spans 14 amino acids. CDR1 is SGHKS, CDR2 YYEKEE, per germline (reference sequence). This chain's CDR3 is CASSSDYSNQPQHF. The CDR3 DNA follows: TGTGCCAGCAGCTCAGACTATAGCAATCAGCCCCAGCATTTT.